The clone carrying this TCR beta chain was observed many times. The antigen remains undetermined. Those donors who had ophthalmopathy presented with moderate-to-severe activity, a CAS of ≥3, a NOSPECS of ≥4 and a duration under 3 months. Among the exclusions were patients with other autoimmune diseases, uncontrolled infections, pregnancy or lactation. The data belong to a study of Graves' ophthalmopathy and Graves' hyperthyroidism. General observations from the study: Among thyroid clonotypes expanded above 0.001 frequency, most also appeared in blood. With a specificity of just under 75% and a sensitivity of about 69%, the model predicted ophthalmopathy progression.

Amplification from RNA transcripts yielded the TCR beta CDR3 regions. The library came from an HTBI-primed first-round RT-PCR and a second-round multiplex PCR. TCRdb independently ran MiXCR on the multiplex PCR reads; one entry per CDR3 protein. The table has roughly 500,000 distinct CDR3 sequences, 14% seen once; the top ten hold 8% to 10%. With 0 bases removed from V and 11 bases from J, the gap between germline ends came to 16 bases. Germline V gene sequence: CDR1 MGHRA, CDR2 YSYEKL. The CDR3 length is 14 residues. Material for sequencing was blood. The chain has TRBV4-1 and TRBJ1-1; D unresolved. This sequence originates from a woman aged 25 to 45 with Graves' ophthalmopathy. Written as DNA, the CDR3 is TGCGCCAGCAGCCAAGAAACTAGACCTGCTAGGGCTTTCTTT. Its translation is CASSQETRPARAFF.